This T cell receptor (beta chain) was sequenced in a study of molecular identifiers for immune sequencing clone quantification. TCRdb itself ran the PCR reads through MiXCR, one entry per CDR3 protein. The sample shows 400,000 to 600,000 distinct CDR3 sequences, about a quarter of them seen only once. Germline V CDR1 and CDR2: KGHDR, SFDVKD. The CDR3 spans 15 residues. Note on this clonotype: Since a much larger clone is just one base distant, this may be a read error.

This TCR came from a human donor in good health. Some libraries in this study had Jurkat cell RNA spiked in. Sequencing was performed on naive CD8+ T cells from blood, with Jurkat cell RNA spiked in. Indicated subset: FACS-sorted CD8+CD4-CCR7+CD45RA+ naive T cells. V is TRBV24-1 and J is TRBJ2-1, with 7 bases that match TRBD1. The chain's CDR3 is CATSDEQGPYNERFF. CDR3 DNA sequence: TGTGCCACCAGTGATGAACAGGGGCCCTACAATGAGCGGTTCTTC.